This T cell receptor beta chain was obtained from a study of T cell repertoires in cytomegalovirus infection. Background on the study: It was recently identified HLA-C-restricted and well-studied HLA-B-restricted CMV epitopes that the study used. An indication of both CMV infection and matching HLA type came from public TCR beta signatures.

With respect to this clonotype: Its antigen is still unknown.

TCRdb reprocessed the reads with MiXCR, giving one entry per CDR3 protein. The sample records tens of thousands of distinct CDR3 sequences, about 27% being singletons. Regarding the study as a whole: Individuals carrying CMV plus the relevant HLA were identified by cumulative frequency of public TCR beta families. HLA-C-restricted CMV-specific TCR beta clonotypes were dominant in the ex vivo response.

There are 12 residues in the CDR3. Trimming stripped 7 bases from V and 7 bases from J, with 16 bases between. The V gene's germline CDR1 is SQVTM and CDR2 ANQGSEA. The specimen comprised CD8+ T cells from cultured PBMCs, sampled from culture after CMV antigen stimulation. The V call is TRBV29-1, the J call TRBJ1-2, with D uncertain. This clonotype was obtained from a human donor in good health (CMV status not recorded). Some clones in this sample may be carry-over from other donors' samples. The CDR3 loop reads CSANGDEPGYTF. In nucleotides, the CDR3 is TGCAGCGCGAATGGGGATGAACCTGGCTACACCTTC.